Below are 5 T cell receptor beta chains sequenced from a single sample in a study of PD-1 blockade in classical Hodgkin lymphoma. Every patient experienced relapse after autologous stem cell transplantation, and brentuximab vedotin exposure varied. The data were produced by immunoSEQ multiplex PCR, yet TCRdb's version contains in-frame clones alone and is incomplete. This repertoire shows approximately 98,000 clones, approximately 90% found once; its top ten account for 15% to 20%. The sample here was peripheral blood mononuclear cells (PBMCs), taken before the second cycle of nivolumab. The receptors were gathered from a human donor with classical Hodgkin lymphoma.

CDR3: CASSLSRGMNQPQHF. For the CDR3, the DNA is TGTGCCAGCAGTTTATCCAGGGGAATGAATCAGCCCCAGCATTTT. V and J are TRBV27 and TRBJ1-5, with D maybe TRBD1 (6 bases). Germline CDR1 is MNHEY and CDR2 is SMNVEV (reference sequence). Trimming removed 0 bases from V and 4 bases from J, with 10 bases in between. The CDR3 is 15 residues long.

In this sample, this clone turned up a few times. The chain has TRBV4-2 and TRBJ2-1, with 10 bases that match TRBD2. Germline loops: CDR1 LGHNA, CDR2 YNFKEQ. The length of the CDR3 is 16 residues. Trimming at V came to 0 bases and at J to 4 bases, leaving 3 bases not matched to a gene. CDR3 in DNA: TGTGCCAGCAGCCAAGATGGGACTAGCGCGTACAATGAGCAGTTCTTC. This encodes CASSQDGTSAYNEQFF.

J is TRBJ2-1 and V is TRBV19, with 8 nucleotides matching TRBD1. CDR1 LNHDA and CDR2 SQIVND come from the germline V gene (reference sequence). V dropped 5 bases and J dropped 3; count of bases not matched to a gene: 9. The length of the CDR3 is 16 residues. The CDR3 loop is CASSGQGAPIYNEQFF. DNA for the CDR3: TGTGCCAGTAGTGGGCAGGGGGCCCCCATCTACAATGAGCAGTTCTTC.

The gene calls are TRBV4-1 and TRBJ2-7, with 13 positions matching TRBD2. V gave up 1 base and J gave up 1 base; unmatched junction bases: 1. The CDR3 spans 16 residues. Germline CDR1 and CDR2: MGHRA and YSYEKL. This chain's CDR3 is CASSQVLAGGSYEQYF. The DNA of the CDR3 is TGCGCCAGCAGCCAAGTACTAGCGGGAGGGTCCTACGAGCAGTACTTC.

This clone was detected only a few times. J is TRBJ2-5 and V is TRBV7-2; D is unclear. Deletions cut 3 bases from V and 1 base from J, with 9 bases between. Germline V gives CDR1 SGHTA, CDR2 FQGNSA. This CDR3 region has 14 residues. CDR3 DNA: TGTGCCAGCAGCTTCCGACATCTCCAAGAGACCCAGTACTTC. Protein sequence: CASSFRHLQETQYF.